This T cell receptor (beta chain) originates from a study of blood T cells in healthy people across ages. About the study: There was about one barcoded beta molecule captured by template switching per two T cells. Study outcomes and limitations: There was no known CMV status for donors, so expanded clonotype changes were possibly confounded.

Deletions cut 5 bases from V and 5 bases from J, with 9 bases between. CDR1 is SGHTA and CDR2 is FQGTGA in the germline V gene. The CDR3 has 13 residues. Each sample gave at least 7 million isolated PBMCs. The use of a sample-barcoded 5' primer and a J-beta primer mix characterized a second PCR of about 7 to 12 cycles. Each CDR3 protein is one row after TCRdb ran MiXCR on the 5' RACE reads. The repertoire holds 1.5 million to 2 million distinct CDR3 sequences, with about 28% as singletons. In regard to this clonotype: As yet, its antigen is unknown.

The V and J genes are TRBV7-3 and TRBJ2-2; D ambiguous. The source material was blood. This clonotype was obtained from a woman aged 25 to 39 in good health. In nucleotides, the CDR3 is TGTGCCAGCAGCCCAGCGATTACCGGGGAGCTGTTTTTT. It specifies CASSPAITGELFF.